These 21 T cell receptor beta chains were sequenced from one sample in a study of blood T cell repertoires in COVID-19. Assay: immunoSEQ multiplex PCR; the TCRdb copy retains only in-frame clones and omits some. This sample carries approximately 140,000 clones, over 70% of them seen once, and the ten largest clones take 3.9%. The source material was PBMCs or T cells enriched from blood (not recorded which). The receptors stem from a man aged 45-65 years in a cohort exposed to, infected with or recovered from COVID-19 (not recorded which).

The chain links TRBV7-3 to TRBJ1-5; a possible D gene is TRBD1 (6 bases). The V end lost 4 bases, the J end lost 4 bases, and 8 bases lay between the germline ends. From germline, CDR1 is SGHTA and CDR2 FQGTGA. CDR3 length equals 13 residues. CDR3 sequence reads: CASSSGANQPQHF. In DNA form, the CDR3 reads TGTGCCAGCAGCTCAGGGGCTAATCAGCCCCAGCATTTT.

V is TRBV6-5 and J is TRBJ1-1; D is ambiguous. CDR3 length equals 14 residues. Between the trimmed V and J ends, which lost 0 bases and 6 bases, there was a span of 11 bases. Germline V lookup: CDR1 MNHEY, CDR2 SVGAGI. The CDR3 is CASSYSMRRAEAFF. The CDR3 coding sequence is TGTGCCAGCAGTTACTCGATGAGACGGGCTGAAGCTTTCTTT.

This rearrangement joins TRBV29-1 to TRBJ2-3; D unclear. The CDR3 is 12 residues long. Germline CDR1 reads SQVTM; CDR2 reads ANQGSEA. V was trimmed by 4 bases and J by 5 bases, leaving 10 bases between them. In DNA, the CDR3 is TGCAGCGTTGCAAGCGTGGGAGATACGCAGTATTTT. Its protein is CSVASVGDTQYF.

This clone was observed a handful of times. The V call is TRBV5-1, the J call TRBJ2-1; 12 bases fit TRBD2. The CDR3 runs to 19 residues. V dropped 2 bases and J dropped 2; count of bases not matched to a gene: 11. The germline V gene encodes CDR1 SGHRS and CDR2 YFSETQ. CDR3 sequence reads: CASSFYGSSGRVPYNEQFF. CDR3 in DNA: TGCGCCAGCAGCTTCTACGGCTCTAGCGGGAGGGTCCCCTACAATGAGCAGTTCTTC.

DNA of the CDR3: TGTGCCAGCAGCCCCCACCGGGTAGCGGGAGTCGATGAGCAGTTCTTC. Translation: CASSPHRVAGVDEQFF. This chain joins TRBV28 and TRBJ2-1; 9 nucleotides line up with TRBD2. This CDR3 has 16 amino acids. Germline-derived CDR1 and CDR2 are MDHEN and SYDVKM. The V segment lost 6 bases and the J segment 8 bases; nucleotides outside the gene matches: 14.

This chain links TRBV27 with TRBJ2-2; D is unresolved. V was pared by 1 base and J by 0 bases, with 12 bases between. Germline values: CDR1 MNHEY, CDR2 SMNVEV (reference sequence). The CDR3 is made up of 17 amino acids. The CDR3 spells CASSLYPSTTNTGELFF. In nucleotides, the CDR3 is TGTGCCAGCAGTTTATATCCCAGTACAACGAACACCGGGGAGCTGTTTTTT.

This clone has a handful of counts. The chain couples TRBV30 to TRBJ2-7, with D perhaps matching TRBD1 (6 bases). Germline CDR1 reads GTSNPN; CDR2 reads SVGIG (reference sequence). V gave up 0 bases and J gave up 6 bases, with 12 bases separating them. The CDR3 runs 13 residues. This CDR3 reads CAWSVQGLPEQYF. The CDR3, as DNA: TGTGCCTGGAGTGTACAGGGCCTGCCCGAGCAGTACTTC.

This clone was seen more than once but under ten times. The chain has TRBV6-2 or TRBV6-3 and TRBJ2-7; D not certain. CDR3 length equals 12 residues. Per the germline V gene, CDR1 is MNHEY and CDR2 is SVGEGT. V lost 6 bases, J lost 0 bases, and 6 bases lay in between. The CDR3 DNA reads TGTGCCAGCAGCAGACTCTCCTACGAGCAGTACTTC. Translated, it gives CASSRLSYEQYF.

V gene TRBV30 combines with J gene TRBJ2-7, with D possibly being TRBD2 (6 bases). V lost 3 bases and J lost 1, with 13 bases in between. Germline assignment: CDR1 GTSNPN and CDR2 SVGIG (reference sequence). The CDR3 totals 14 residues. The CDR3 protein is CAWRRGTESYEQYF. The CDR3 bases are TGTGCCTGGAGACGCGGGACGGAATCCTACGAGCAGTACTTC.

The J gene is TRBJ1-1, the V gene TRBV7-9; D might be TRBD1 (5 bases). Germline CDR1 and CDR2: SEHNR and FQNEAQ (reference sequence). The length of the CDR3 is 13 residues. The ends were cut back, 5 bases at V and 0 bases at J, with 7 bases in the middle. CDR3 bases: TGTGCCAGCAGCCGACAGCTGAACACTGAAGCTTTCTTT. It codes for CASSRQLNTEAFF.

The chain is built from TRBV5-5 and TRBJ2-3; TRBD1 matches 8 bases. Per germline, CDR1 SGHKS and CDR2 YYEKEE (reference sequence). There are 15 residues in the CDR3. The junction had 8 bases not matched to a gene; V was cut back by 0 bases and J by 8 bases. The CDR3 spells CASSLVSGGSGTQYF. For the CDR3, the DNA is TGTGCCAGCAGCTTGGTATCAGGGGGCTCGGGTACGCAGTATTTT.

The chain employs TRBV19 and TRBJ1-5; TRBD1 matches 8 bases. Germline V gene lookup returns CDR1 LNHDA and CDR2 SQIVND (reference sequence). CDR3 length: 15 residues. With V trimmed by 7 bases and J by 0 bases, 5 bases remained unmatched. CDR3 bases: TGTGCCAGTACCCCGGGACAGGATAGCAATCAGCCCCAGCATTTT. It yields the protein CASTPGQDSNQPQHF.

The V call is TRBV5-1, the J call TRBJ2-1; maybe TRBD2 (6 bases). The V and J ends lost 7 bases and 7 bases respectively, with 18 bases between them. The CDR3 totals 14 residues. The germline V gene encodes CDR1 SGHRS and CDR2 YFSETQ. In nucleotides, the CDR3 is TGCGCCAGCGCGGCGGGGTCAGGGAATAATGAGCAGTTCTTC. This translates into CASAAGSGNNEQFF.

This clone was picked up one time. This rearrangement joins TRBV4-1 to TRBJ2-7; possibly TRBD2 for D (6 bases). Germline V gene data show CDR1 as MGHRA and CDR2 as YSYEKL. The CDR3 runs to 16 residues. V shed 0 bases and J shed 2 bases, with 14 bases lying between them. In DNA form, the CDR3 reads TGCGCCAGCAGCCAAGATCTCGGAGGGACCCCCTACGAGCAGTACTTC. Amino acids: CASSQDLGGTPYEQYF.

The J gene is TRBJ1-1, the V gene TRBV30; the match to TRBD1 covers 10 bases. CDR1 GTSNPN and CDR2 SVGIG come from the germline V gene (reference sequence). The CDR3 totals 17 residues. V shed 8 bases and J 10 bases; nucleotides not matched to a gene: 25. The CDR3 DNA is TGTGCCGGGACAGGGGTCCGTAACCTGGGGACGCGTGCGGTAGCTTTCTTT. Translated: CAGTGVRNLGTRAVAFF.

The rearrangement joins TRBV7-6 to TRBJ1-1, with 8 bases aligning to TRBD1. With 1 base clipped from V and 6 bases from J, the junction kept 10 bases outside the gene matches. Germline V gene sequence: CDR1 SGHVS, CDR2 FNYEAQ. CDR3 length equals 16 residues. The CDR3 coding sequence is TGTGCCAGCAGCTTAGGTTTACAGGGGGTTTTGGCTGAAGCTTTCTTT. It yields the protein CASSLGLQGVLAEAFF.

This clone was seen only a few times. The CDR3 bases are TGTGCCAGCAGCGTAGGCGGGAGGCCCACAGATACGCAGTATTTT. It codes for CASSVGGRPTDTQYF. The rearrangement links TRBV9 to TRBJ2-3, with 8 nucleotides matching TRBD2. The CDR3 sequence is 15 residues long. Germline CDR1 SGDLS, CDR2 YYNGEE. Unmatched junction bases numbered 2, after V lost 0 bases and J lost 2 bases.

The V gene is TRBV15, the J gene TRBJ2-3; possibly TRBD2 for D (6 bases). Germline V gene data show CDR1 as LNHNV and CDR2 as YYDKDF (reference sequence). V was shortened by 9 bases and J by 2 bases, with 21 bases between the two germline ends. This CDR3 region has 16 residues. The CDR3 here is CATGDDEGLSTDTQYF. The CDR3 nucleotides are TGTGCCACGGGAGACGATGAGGGACTTTCCACAGATACGCAGTATTTT.

The V call is TRBV7-2, the J call TRBJ2-1, with unresolved D. Germline values: CDR1 SGHTA, CDR2 FQGNSA. The CDR3 is 14 amino acids. Trimming shortened V by 1 base and J by 9 bases, and 13 bases separated the two germline ends. The CDR3 region is CASSLDVPIVEQFF. The CDR3 DNA sequence: TGTGCCAGCAGCTTAGACGTCCCTATAGTTGAGCAGTTCTTC. The whole variable domain, filled in from reference TRBV7-2 and TRBJ2-1, reads GAGVSQSPSNKVTEKGKDVELRCDPISGHTALYWYRQSLGQGLEFLIYFQGNSAPDKSGLPSDRFSAERTGGSVSTLTIQRTQQEDSAVYLCASSLDVPIVEQFFGPGTRLTVL.

Details on this clone: This sample also contains other DNA sequences that code for the same CDR3. The chain has TRBV12-3 or TRBV12-4 and TRBJ1-1; D is unclear. This CDR3 spans 12 amino acids. The V and J ends lost 3 bases and 1 base respectively, with 3 bases between them. The CDR3 reads CASSFRNTEAFF. The CDR3 nucleotides read TGTGCCAGCAGTTTCCGGAACACTGAAGCTTTCTTT.

This chain joins TRBV27 and TRBJ2-1, with 14 bases matching TRBD2. CDR3 size: 19 residues. Germline assignment: CDR1 MNHEY and CDR2 SMNVEV (reference sequence). Trimming removed 5 bases from V and 4 bases from J; junction bases left unmatched: 13. Here the CDR3 reads CASSPGTSGGGGFYNEQFF. CDR3 in DNA: TGTGCCAGCAGTCCCGGGACTAGCGGGGGCGGCGGCTTTTACAATGAGCAGTTCTTC.